A single sample gave rise to the 22 T cell receptor beta chains below, sequenced in a study of shared clonotypes between healthy human individuals. The naive CD8 fraction comprised CD45RO-negative cells positively selected for CCR7 and excluded terminally differentiated effector memory CD45RA+ cells. Sequencing used immunoSEQ multiplex PCR; TCRdb keeps in-frame clones, though not all of them. The table includes around 600,000 clones, roughly 96% detected once. Sequencing was done on a sample of naive CD8+ T cells sorted from blood. These receptors originate from a woman aged 25-40 years in good health.

The chain links TRBV28 to TRBJ2-1; unclear D gene. V lost 3 bases and J 5 bases, leaving 11 bases between the germline ends. CDR3 length equals 14 residues. Germline CDR1 and CDR2: MDHEN and SYDVKM. The CDR3: CASSFSPADNEQFF. DNA for the CDR3: TGTGCCAGCAGTTTTAGCCCAGCCGACAATGAGCAGTTCTTC. Variable domain in full (rest from reference TRBV28 and TRBJ2-1): DVKVTQSSRYLVKRTGEKVFLECVQDMDHENMFWYRQDPGLGLRLIYFSYDVKMKEKGDIPEGYSVSREKKERFSLILESASTNQTSMYLCASSFSPADNEQFFGPGTRLTVL.

This sequence joins TRBV5-1 and TRBJ1-4; D possibly corresponds to TRBD1 (5 bases). The germline V gene encodes CDR1 SGHRS and CDR2 YFSETQ. V lost 4 bases and J lost 3, with 10 bases in between. The CDR3 length is 14 residues. The CDR3 spells CASSPGGSNEKLFF. The CDR3 DNA reads as TGCGCCAGCAGCCCTGGGGGGTCTAATGAAAAACTGTTTTTT.

The genes are TRBV5-6 and TRBJ2-2; 7 bases match TRBD2. The CDR3 totals 18 residues. The J segment lost 0 bases and the V segment lost 3 bases, leaving 11 bases of the junction unmatched. From germline, CDR1 is SGHDT and CDR2 YYEEEE. In DNA, the CDR3 is TGTGCCAGCAGCTCCCCGTGGGCTAGCGGACCGAACACCGGGGAGCTGTTTTTT. It is translated as CASSSPWASGPNTGELFF.

The chain combines TRBV5-4 with TRBJ2-5, with 7 bases that match TRBD2. The trim removed 2 bases at V and 5 bases at J, leaving 12 bases unmatched. Germline V gene lookup returns CDR1 SGHNT and CDR2 YYREEE (reference sequence). The CDR3 consists of 16 residues. CDR3 loop: CASSFGGRGVGETQYF. The DNA of the CDR3 is TGTGCCAGCAGCTTCGGCGGGAGAGGGGTGGGGGAGACCCAGTACTTC. The variable domain in full, with the rest retrieved from reference TRBV5-4 and TRBJ2-5, is ETGVTQSPTHLIKTRGQQVTLRCSSQSGHNTVSWYQQALGQGPQFIFQYYREEENGRGNFPPRFSGLQFPNYSSELNVNALELDDSALYLCASSFGGRGVGETQYFGPGTRLLVL.

The V gene is TRBV6-1, the J gene TRBJ2-5; D gene ambiguous. The germline gives CDR1 MNHNS, CDR2 SASEGT. The CDR3 contains 14 residues. Between the trimmed V and J ends, which lost 1 base and 2 bases, there was a span of 8 bases. The DNA of the CDR3 is TGTGCCAGCAGTGAAGGGGAACATCAAGAGACCCAGTACTTC. Residues: CASSEGEHQETQYF.

The chain employs TRBV4-1 and TRBJ2-7, with TRBD1 matching over 8 bases. Trimming took 3 bases from V and 1 from J; bases not matched to a gene: 5. Germline V gene data show CDR1 as MGHRA and CDR2 as YSYEKL. CDR3 length equals 15 residues. CDR3 region: CASSHRGLGSYEQYF. CDR3 bases: TGCGCCAGCAGCCACAGGGGGCTCGGATCCTACGAGCAGTACTTC.

J is TRBJ2-1 and V is TRBV25-1, with D tentatively TRBD2 (6 bases). This CDR3 region has 15 residues. V shed 3 bases and J shed 4 bases, with 13 bases lying between them. Per the germline V gene, CDR1 is MGHDK and CDR2 is SYGVNS. CDR3 DNA: TGTGCCAGCAGTGACCGGGACTTGCCTTACAATGAGCAGTTCTTC. It codes for CASSDRDLPYNEQFF.

The chain combines TRBV2 with TRBJ1-1; possible D gene TRBD1, 5 bases. This CDR3 contains 15 residues. Looked up from germline, CDR1 is SNHLY and CDR2 is FYNNEI. Trimming shortened V by 6 bases and J by 3 bases, and 17 bases separated the two germline ends. The CDR3 coding sequence is TGTGCCAGCAGCGAAATGGGACCACGATACACTGAAGCTTTCTTT. It translates to CASSEMGPRYTEAFF.

In its sample, this clone was seen once. The chain joins TRBV5-1 to TRBJ2-7; weak D call: TRBD2 (6 bases). Germline-derived CDR1 and CDR2 are SGHRS and YFSETQ. V was pared by 3 bases and J by 2 bases, with 15 bases between. This CDR3 contains 15 residues. The chain's CDR3 is CASSSEGLPTYEQYF. DNA for the CDR3: TGCGCCAGCAGCTCTGAGGGACTCCCGACCTACGAGCAGTACTTC.

V usage is TRBV27 and J usage is TRBJ2-7; D might be TRBD1 or TRBD2, each matching 9 bases. Trimming pared 2 bases from V and 5 bases from J, leaving 19 bases between. The CDR3 is 16 residues long. CDR1 is MNHEY and CDR2 is SMNVEV in the germline V gene (reference sequence). CDR3 residues: CASSLAGGTGKNEQYF. As DNA, the CDR3 is TGTGCCAGCAGTTTAGCGGGGGGGACAGGGAAAAACGAGCAGTACTTC.

The V and J genes are TRBV6-4 and TRBJ2-1; 9 bases agree with TRBD2. CDR1 is MRHNA and CDR2 is SNTAGT in the germline V gene. CDR3 length: 13 residues. J lost 7 bases, V lost 5 bases, and 3 bases had no gene match. The CDR3 nucleotides read TGTGCCAGCAGTACGACTAGCGGTAATGAGCAGTTCTTC. Protein sequence: CASSTTSGNEQFF.

V is TRBV2 and J is TRBJ1-1; the D is unclear. The germline V and J ends were trimmed by 1 base and 4 bases, with 10 bases remaining between them. CDR1 and CDR2 (germline): SNHLY, FYNNEI. This CDR3 contains 14 residues. The CDR3 coding sequence is TGTGCCAGCAGTGAAGGGGGTGTGGGCACTGAAGCTTTCTTT. Translated, it gives CASSEGGVGTEAFF.

V is TRBV27 and J is TRBJ2-1; D gene unclear. The V gene's germline CDR1 is MNHEY and CDR2 SMNVEV (reference sequence). The CDR3 is made up of 13 amino acids. With 0 bases removed from V and 4 bases from J, the gap between germline ends came to 4 bases. This chain's CDR3 is CASSLSTYNEQFF. The CDR3 region has the DNA TGTGCCAGCAGTTTATCGACATACAATGAGCAGTTCTTC.

The chain carries TRBV27 and TRBJ2-1; D possibly uses TRBD1 or TRBD2 (6 bases each). Germline CDR1 MNHEY, CDR2 SMNVEV (reference sequence). Trimming cost V 3 bases and J 10 bases, with 10 bases left between them. This CDR3 has 12 residues. CDR3: CASSFGGQEQFF. The DNA for the CDR3 is TGTGCCAGCAGTTTCGGGGGCCAGGAGCAGTTCTTC.

The chain is built from TRBV2 and TRBJ2-7, with 10 bases fitting TRBD1. Germline V lookup: CDR1 SNHLY, CDR2 FYNNEI. The CDR3 is made up of 16 amino acids. V shed 0 bases and J 5 bases; nucleotides not matched to a gene: 7. CDR3 DNA: TGTGCCAGCAGTGAAGCGACCGGGACAGGGGACCACGAGCAGTACTTC. It encodes CASSEATGTGDHEQYF.

The chain links TRBV28 to TRBJ2-3; TRBD2 aligns across 7 bases. Germline V lookup: CDR1 MDHEN, CDR2 SYDVKM. The CDR3 loop spans 15 amino acids. The trim removed 1 base at V and 1 base at J, leaving 2 bases unmatched. DNA for the CDR3: TGTGCCAGCAGTTTATATCTAGCGGGCACAGATACGCAGTATTTT. It codes for CASSLYLAGTDTQYF.

The V and J genes are TRBV11-2 and TRBJ2-7; D is perhaps TRBD1 (6 bases). Trimming removed 4 bases at V and 1 base at J, with 8 bases between. CDR3 length equals 13 residues. CDR1 is SGHAT, CDR2 FQNNGV, per germline. The CDR3 DNA is TGTGCCAGCAGCTCCGGGACATCCTACGAGCAGTACTTC. Protein product: CASSSGTSYEQYF.

The chain uses TRBV7-9 and TRBJ2-7, with D perhaps TRBD2 (6 bases). With 10 bases removed from V and 6 bases from J, the gap between germline ends came to 16 bases. Germline assignment: CDR1 SEHNR and CDR2 FQNEAQ (reference sequence). The CDR3 is 12 amino acids. This CDR3 reads CAIRNEGGEQYF. The CDR3 nucleotides read TGTGCCATACGTAACGAGGGAGGCGAGCAGTACTTC.

The CDR3 sequence is CASSAGPTGEQYF. Here the CDR3 DNA reads TGTGCCAGCAGCGCCGGACCCACAGGAGAGCAGTACTTC. The chain links TRBV7-7 to TRBJ2-7; perhaps TRBD1 as D (5 bases). The germline V gene encodes CDR1 SSHAT and CDR2 FNYEAQ (reference sequence). This CDR3 contains 13 residues. V lost 5 bases and J 7 bases, leaving 15 bases between the germline ends.

To note about this clone: Additional DNA sequences in this sample encode the identical CDR3. The chain is built from TRBV28 and TRBJ1-5; perhaps TRBD1 as D (6 bases). The CDR3 length is 16 residues. Germline-derived CDR1 and CDR2 are MDHEN and SYDVKM. The V gene lost 3 bases and the J gene lost 0 bases, with 12 bases spanning the gap. The CDR3 bases are TGTGCCAGCAGTTTCCTCAGGGGATATAGCAATCAGCCCCAGCATTTT. Its protein product is CASSFLRGYSNQPQHF.

For this clone: Additional DNA sequences in this sample encode the identical CDR3. The chain links TRBV4-1 to TRBJ1-5; the D is unclear. The germline gives CDR1 MGHRA, CDR2 YSYEKL. CDR3 size: 13 residues. V was clipped by 1 base and J by 2 bases, with 3 bases between them. The CDR3: CASSQGGNQPQHF. The CDR3, as DNA: TGCGCCAGCAGCCAAGGAGGCAATCAGCCCCAGCATTTT.

The V and J genes are TRBV14 and TRBJ2-7, with TRBD1 matching 10 bases. After removal of 0 bases from V and 7 bases from J, the junction contained 6 bases not matched to a gene. The germline V gene encodes CDR1 SGHDN and CDR2 FVKESK. The CDR3 spans 15 residues. CDR3 loop: CASSQEGTGVGEQYF. Written as DNA, the CDR3 is TGTGCCAGCAGCCAAGAGGGGACAGGGGTAGGGGAGCAGTACTTC.